A selection of T cell receptor beta chains follows, all from one sample in a study of CD8+CD57+ T cells in acquired aplastic anemia. Via MiXCR, TCRdb re-called the reads, giving one row per CDR3 protein. Of 200,000 to 250,000 distinct CDR3 sequences listed, roughly 50% were seen once; the top ten hold 15% to 20%. The sequencing sample was made of sorted CD4+, CD8+, or CD8+CD57+ T cells (not recorded which) from PBMCs. These receptors all stem from a human donor with aplastic anemia. CDR3s include the opening cysteine and the closing phenylalanine or tryptophan. Each record gives: V gene, D gene, J gene, clone size, CDR3 length, CDR3 DNA, CDR3 protein. A D gene is named only where the DNA matches it firmly. Clone size, where shown, is once, few, many, or a class for clones that have expanded.

TRBV19	.	TRBJ1-1	.	13	TGTGCCAGTAGTATGGTCGGGTACACTGAAGCTTTCTTT	CASSMVGYTEAFF
TRBV9	.	TRBJ1-4	.	14	TGTGCCAGCAGGACAGATTCAACTAATGAAAAACTGTTTTTT	CASRTDSTNEKLFF
TRBV9	.	TRBJ2-3	.	16	TGTGCCAGCAGCGTAGTCCCGGGGGGCGGAACAGATACGCAGTATTTT	CASSVVPGGGTDTQYF
TRBV12-3/TRBV12-4	TRBD1	TRBJ1-5	many	15	TGTGCCAGCAGTTTAGAGGGGGCGCGTAATCAGCCCCAGCATTTT	CASSLEGARNQPQHF
TRBV9	.	TRBJ1-1	.	16	TGTGCCAGCAGCGTAGGGGGCGGATTCATGAACACTGAAGCTTTCTTT	CASSVGGGFMNTEAFF
TRBV24-1	TRBD2	TRBJ2-1	.	13	TGTGCCACCACTAGCGGGGGGGACGATGAGCAGTTCTTC	CATTSGGDDEQFF
TRBV20-1	TRBD1	TRBJ2-7	.	13	TGCAGTGCCCAGGACAGGAACCACTACGAGCAGTACTTC	CSAQDRNHYEQYF
TRBV6-6	.	TRBJ2-2	many	15	TGTGCCACCCGGCGGGGGCAGGGGCGTACCGGGGAGCTGTTTTTT	CATRRGQGRTGELFF
TRBV7-3	TRBD1	TRBJ2-5	.	14	TGTGCCAGCAGTTCGGGACAGGGGACAGAGACCCAGTACTTC	CASSSGQGTETQYF
TRBV10-3	.	TRBJ1-2	many	11	TGTGCCATCACTAAGGGGGATGGCTACACCTTC	CAITKGDGYTF
TRBV15	.	TRBJ1-1	once	15	TGTGCCACCAGCAGCCCCCAGGGGCCGAACACTGAAGCTTTCTTT	CATSSPQGPNTEAFF
TRBV25-1	TRBD2	TRBJ2-3	.	15	TGTGCCAGCAGTAAACTAGCGGGGAGCACAGATACGCAGTATTTT	CASSKLAGSTDTQYF
TRBV20-1	.	TRBJ1-6	.	16	TGCAGTGCACGCCCGGGACGCACCCAGGGTCGTTCACCCCTCCACTTT	CSARPGRTQGRSPLHF
TRBV25-1	.	TRBJ1-5	.	15	TGTGCCAGCAGTTACTCGGGGAGGAAAAATCAGCCCCAGCATTTT	CASSYSGRKNQPQHF
TRBV5-1	.	TRBJ2-3	many	14	TGCGCCAGCAGCTGGCAAGGGGGAACAGATACGCAGTATTTT	CASSWQGGTDTQYF
TRBV20-1	TRBD2	TRBJ2-1	many	20	TGCAGTGCTAGAGATCCCCGCCTAGCGGGGGGGCCCGTGGTCTACAATGAGCAGTTCTTC	CSARDPRLAGGPVVYNEQFF
TRBV6-1	.	TRBJ1-2	.	14	TGTGCCAGCAGTGACGAGGCGGGCAGGGCCGGCTACACCTTC	CASSDEAGRAGYTF
TRBV6-1	.	TRBJ1-3	many	13	TGTGCCAGCAGTGATGTGGGAAGAAACACCATATATTTT	CASSDVGRNTIYF
TRBV5-1	TRBD1	TRBJ2-5	.	17	TGCGCCAGCAGAGCCGGGACAGGGGGCGATCGTCAAGAGACCCAGTACTTC	CASRAGTGGDRQETQYF
TRBV2	.	TRBJ2-3	once	14	TGTGCCAGCAGTGAGGAAAGGAGGGCAGATACGCAGTATTTT	CASSEERRADTQYF
TRBV5-1	.	TRBJ2-5	many	15	TGCGCCAGCAGCTTGGGCCCGACAGGTCAAGAGACCCAGTACTTC	CASSLGPTGQETQYF
TRBV7-9	TRBD1	TRBJ1-1	once	15	TGTGCCAGCAGCTTAGCGCTCAGGGGGGTCGGGGAAGCTTTCTTT	CASSLALRGVGEAFF
TRBV20-1	.	TRBJ1-2	many	14	TGCAGTGCTAGAGATAGCAGTGAAGGCTATGGCTACACCTTC	CSARDSSEGYGYTF
TRBV5-1	.	TRBJ2-3	.	17	TGCGCCAGCAGCTTGATGCAGGCTGTACTTAGCACAGATACGCAGTATTTT	CASSLMQAVLSTDTQYF
TRBV19	.	TRBJ2-1	.	12	TGTGCCAGTAGTATATTAGAGGGGTACCGGTTCTTC	CASSILEGYRFF
TRBV30	.	TRBJ2-5	few	14	TGTGCCTGGACCCAAGGGCGTCAGGGGGGGACCCAGTACTTC	CAWTQGRQGGTQYF
TRBV6-6	.	TRBJ2-5	.	13	TGTGCCAGCAAAGCTCAGTGGGGGGAGACCCAGTACTTC	CASKAQWGETQYF
TRBV2	TRBD2	TRBJ2-3	.	14	TGTGCCAGCAGCTGGACTAGCGGGGTTGGTACGCAGTATTTT	CASSWTSGVGTQYF
TRBV11-2	.	TRBJ1-2	many	14	TGTGCCAGCAGCTTAGTGATGGGGACTGGCGGCTACACCTTC	CASSLVMGTGGYTF
TRBV5-1	.	TRBJ2-1	many	15	TGCGCCAGCAGCCCCACAGGGCATGGTGCTAATGAGCAGTTCTTC	CASSPTGHGANEQFF
TRBV7-8	TRBD1	TRBJ1-1	.	14	TGTGCCAGCAGCTACGCAGGGGGCAACACTGAAGCTTTCTTT	CASSYAGGNTEAFF
TRBV15	TRBD2	TRBJ2-3	.	16	TGTGCCACCAGCAGAGATTCGGGAGGGGACACAGATACGCAGTATTTT	CATSRDSGGDTDTQYF
TRBV7-8	.	TRBJ2-1	.	17	TGTGCCAGCTCACCACCTCAGGGGTCCCCCCTCTACAATGAGCAGTTCTTC	CASSPPQGSPLYNEQFF
TRBV9	TRBD1	TRBJ1-6	.	15	TGTGCCAGCAGCGTAGCAGGGGACAGGGATTCACCCCTCCACTTT	CASSVAGDRDSPLHF
TRBV7-2	.	TRBJ2-3	.	13	TGTGCCAGCAGCTTCGACCGCACAGATACGCAGTATTTT	CASSFDRTDTQYF
TRBV7-8	TRBD1	TRBJ2-4	many	15	TGTGCCAGCAGCTTAGGACAGGGGCCATGGAACATTCAGTACTTC	CASSLGQGPWNIQYF
TRBV4-2	.	TRBJ1-1	.	15	TGTGCCAGCAGCCCAGATGGCAGGGCTGACACTGAAGCTTTCTTT	CASSPDGRADTEAFF
TRBV9	.	TRBJ2-3	.	15	TGTGCCAGCAGCTTAGACCCCGGGACTGCGGATACGCAGTATTTT	CASSLDPGTADTQYF
TRBV20-1	.	TRBJ2-7	.	9	TGCAGTTACGTCGGGGAGCAGTACTTC	CSYVGEQYF
TRBV7-8	.	TRBJ2-1	many	13	TGTGCCAGCAGCTCCCGGACTGACAATGAGCAGTTCTTC	CASSSRTDNEQFF
TRBV7-2	.	TRBJ2-7	.	12	TGTGCCAGCAGCTTAGGGCCGAACGAGCAGTACTTC	CASSLGPNEQYF
TRBV2	TRBD1	TRBJ2-7	.	12	TGTGCCAGCAACGGACAGGGTTACGAGCAGTACTTC	CASNGQGYEQYF
TRBV19	.	TRBJ2-1	.	13	TGTGCCAGTAGTCAACAGGGGGGGTGGGAGCAGTTCTTC	CASSQQGGWEQFF
TRBV7-9	.	TRBJ2-7	.	11	TGTGCAAGTCGCTATGTCCACGAGCAGTACTTC	CASRYVHEQYF
TRBV11-2	.	TRBJ1-1	many	16	TGTGCCAGCAGCTTAGGCAGGGGATCGGCAAACACTGAAGCTTTCTTT	CASSLGRGSANTEAFF
TRBV20-1	.	TRBJ2-7	many	15	TGCAGTGCTTACGCCCAGGGGAGAATGTCCTACGAGCAGTACTTC	CSAYAQGRMSYEQYF
TRBV19	.	TRBJ1-6	few	14	TGTGCCAGTACGAATACAGGGCTCGGTTCACCCCTCCACTTT	CASTNTGLGSPLHF
TRBV11-2	TRBD1	TRBJ1-5	.	14	TGTGCCAGCAGCATATCCAGGGGGTACCAGCCCCAGCATTTT	CASSISRGYQPQHF
TRBV6-5	.	TRBJ1-2	many	16	TGTGCCACCAGATCGCCCTCGGACAGCCGATTCTATGGCTACACCTTC	CATRSPSDSRFYGYTF
TRBV7-9	TRBD1	TRBJ2-1	many	14	TGTGCCAGCAGCTTCAGGGACAGCTACAATGAGCAGTTCTTC	CASSFRDSYNEQFF
TRBV20-1	.	TRBJ2-1	few	11	TGCAGTGCTAGTCCCGATCGAGTCCCGTTCTTC	CSASPDRVPFF
TRBV10-1	.	TRBJ1-2	.	14	TGCGCCAGCAGTCACGACGGGGAGGCCTATGGCTACACCTTC	CASSHDGEAYGYTF
TRBV20-1	.	TRBJ1-6	.	14	TGCAGTGTTTCCTTTGGCACCTATAATTCACCCCTCCACTTT	CSVSFGTYNSPLHF
TRBV5-6	.	TRBJ1-6	.	17	TGTGCCAGCAGCTTGCTGGGGCCTCCGGCCTATAATTCACCCCTCCACTTT	CASSLLGPPAYNSPLHF
TRBV10-3	TRBD1	TRBJ2-6	.	16	TGTGCCAGCAGCGATAGGGACAGGGCTGGGGCCAACGTCCTGACTTTC	CASSDRDRAGANVLTF